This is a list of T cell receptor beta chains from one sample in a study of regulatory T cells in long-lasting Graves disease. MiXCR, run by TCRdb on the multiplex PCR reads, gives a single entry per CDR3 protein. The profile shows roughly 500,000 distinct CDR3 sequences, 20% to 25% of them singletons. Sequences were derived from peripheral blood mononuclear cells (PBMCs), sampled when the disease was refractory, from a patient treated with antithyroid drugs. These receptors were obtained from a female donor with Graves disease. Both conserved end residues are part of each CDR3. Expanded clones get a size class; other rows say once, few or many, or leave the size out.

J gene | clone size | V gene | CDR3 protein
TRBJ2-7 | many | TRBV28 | CASSFGYNDEQYF
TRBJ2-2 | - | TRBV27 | CASSSGTSGRAYTGELFF
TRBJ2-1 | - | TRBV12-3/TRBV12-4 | CASSLSLAGYNEQFF
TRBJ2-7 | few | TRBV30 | CAWSYDTPLDEQYF
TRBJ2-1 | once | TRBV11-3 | CASSARGTGSYNEQFF
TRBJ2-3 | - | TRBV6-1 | CASSPAYRRGGTDTQYF
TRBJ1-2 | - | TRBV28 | CASSLFGTGYYGYTF
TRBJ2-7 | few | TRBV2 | CASSLGGAGSYEQYF
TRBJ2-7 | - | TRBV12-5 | CASGLVTGGSSTYEQYF
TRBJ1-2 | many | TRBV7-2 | CASSLAPYGYTF
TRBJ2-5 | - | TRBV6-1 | CASSELAGSETQYF
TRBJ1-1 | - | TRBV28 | CASSAYRGLGTEAFF
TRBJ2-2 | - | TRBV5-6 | CASSLTRDVGGELFF
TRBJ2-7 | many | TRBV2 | CASRVQGILVDEQYF
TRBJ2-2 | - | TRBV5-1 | CASCLDTGELFF
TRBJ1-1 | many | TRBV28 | CASSLSNRNTEAFF
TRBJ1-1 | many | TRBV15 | CATNQQGLDTEAFF